Below, 13 T cell receptor beta chains from the same sample are listed, as sequenced in a study of tumor and adjacent non-tumor tissue in lung cancer. This sample's RNA came from whole unsorted tissue. Distant lung tissue was collected more than 3 cm away from the tumor edge. The library came from three nested PCR rounds adapted from ARM-PCR protocols. Using its own MiXCR run on the multiplex PCR reads, TCRdb lists one record per CDR3 protein. The sample yields around 76,000 distinct CDR3 sequences, more than 65% seen once. Sequenced input: distant non-tumor lung tissue. The receptors stem from a man aged 70 or older with non-small cell lung cancer.

The chain uses TRBV2 and TRBJ2-2, with D tentatively TRBD1 (6 bases). Germline V lookup: CDR1 SNHLY, CDR2 FYNNEI. Trimming stripped 7 bases from V and 5 bases from J, with 23 bases between. The CDR3 runs to 17 residues. CDR3 coding DNA: TGTGCCAGCACTTACCTGCGTGGGGGCATGGGGACCGGGGAGCTGTTTTTT. Translating gives CASTYLRGGMGTGELFF. Looking up the rest from reference TRBV2 and TRBJ2-2 gives the full variable domain: EPEVTQTPSHQVTQMGQEVILRCVPISNHLYFYWYRQILGQKVEFLVSFYNNEISEKSEIFDDQFSVERPDGSNFTLKIRSTKLEDSAMYFCASTYLRGGMGTGELFFGEGSRLTVL.

This clonotype was found once. V and J are TRBV4-2 and TRBJ2-5; TRBD2 might be the D (5 bases). Trimming took 4 bases from V and 5 from J, leaving 20 bases between them. CDR1 LGHNA and CDR2 YNFKEQ come from the germline V gene. There are 16 residues in the CDR3. The CDR3 reads CASSRRGSANEETQYF. DNA of the CDR3: TGTGCCAGCAGCCGACGAGGTAGCGCTAATGAGGAGACCCAGTACTTC.

This chain uses TRBV11-1 with TRBJ2-7; D call uncertain. With 1 base removed from V and 0 bases from J, the gap between germline ends came to 10 bases. The CDR3 is 15 amino acids. CDR1 and CDR2 (germline): SGHAT, FQDESV (reference sequence). The CDR3 nucleotides are TGTGCCAGCAGCTTAGAAGTTTCCTTCTCCTACGAGCAGTACTTC. Translated, it gives CASSLEVSFSYEQYF.

As concerns this clonotype: This may come from a read error, since a much larger clone is one base off. J is TRBJ1-5 and V is TRBV6-1; D gene ambiguous. V was shortened by 1 base and J by 3 bases, with 7 bases between the two germline ends. Germline CDR1 reads MNHNS; CDR2 reads SASEGT. The CDR3 is 14 amino acids. CDR3 protein: CASSEEGNNQPQHF. The CDR3 DNA is TGTGCCAGCAGTGAAGAAGGGAACAATCAGCCCCAGCATTTT.

Remarks on this clonotype: The missing conserved phenylalanine or tryptophan at the end of this CDR3 makes a read error likely. The chain joins TRBV11-3 to TRBJ1-6, with D perhaps matching TRBD1 (5 bases). This CDR3 region has 12 residues. Germline V gives CDR1 SGHNT, CDR2 YENEEA. V was clipped by 8 bases and J by 6 bases, with 8 bases between them. CDR3 region: CASRGCNSPLHY. CDR3 in DNA: TGTGCCAGCCGGGGGTGTAATTCACCCCTCCACTAT.

Remarks on this clonotype: A much larger clone differs from this one at a single base, so this may be a read error. The V call is TRBV20-1, the J call TRBJ2-1, with TRBD2 matching 10 bases. Germline V gene data show CDR1 as DFQATT and CDR2 as SNEGSKA (reference sequence). The CDR3 consists of 15 residues. In nucleotides, the CDR3 is TGCAATGCTAGTACTAGCGGGATCGCCTTCAATGAGCAGTTCTTC. This translates into CNASTSGIAFNEQFF.

This clonotype was seen only a few times. Given the absence of the conserved phenylalanine or tryptophan at the CDR3 end, a read error is likely. The DNA is left out, because the CDR3 cannot be placed on it with certainty; the CDR3 is given as TCRdb lists it. The V and J genes are TRBV29-1 and TRBJ1-2. The CDR3 spans 13 amino acids, including both terminal residues. CDR1 and CDR2 (germline): SQVTM, ANQGSEA. CDR3: CSVLQTGAYGYTY.

The chain joins TRBV6-1 to TRBJ1-1, with no clear D. The V gene lost 8 bases and the J gene lost 6 bases, with 19 bases spanning the gap. The germline V gene has CDR1 MNHNS and CDR2 SASEGT. The CDR3 extends over 14 amino acids. CDR3 region: CASVRQEGLSEAFF. CDR3 DNA: TGTGCCAGCGTCAGGCAGGAGGGTTTATCTGAAGCTTTCTTT.

This clonotype was counted ten times or more. Sequence at one end of the junction differs from germline and may be a read error. This sequence joins TRBV11-2 and TRBJ1-1; D gene unclear. The germline CDR1 and CDR2 sequences are SGHAT and FQNNGV. This CDR3 has 11 amino acids. In DNA form, the CDR3 reads TGTGCCAGCGCAACGGTGGACGAAGATTTCTTT. It yields the protein CASATVDEDFF.

In this sample, this clonotype turned up once. One junction end does not reproduce the germline sequence, and a read error may be involved. The gene calls are TRBV29-1 and TRBJ1-2; D is unclear. From germline, CDR1 is SQVTM and CDR2 ANQGSEA. This CDR3 contains 13 residues. CDR3 in amino acids: CSVLQTGAYGCSF. The CDR3 DNA reads TGCAGCGTTCTCCAGACGGGAGCCTATGGATGCTCCTTC. Complete variable domain (other parts from reference TRBV29-1 and TRBJ1-2): SAVISQKPSRDICQRGTSLTIQCQVDSQVTMMFWYRQQPGQSLTLIATANQGSEATYESGFVIDKFPISRPNLTFSTLTVSNMSPEDSSIYLCSVLQTGAYGCSFGSGTRLTVV.

A remark on this clonotype: This likely comes from a read error, as the CDR3 has no conserved phenylalanine or tryptophan at its end. The rearrangement links TRBV6-5 to TRBJ2-2, with 10 bases aligning to TRBD2. CDR1 and CDR2 from the germline V gene are MNHEY and SVGAGI. CDR3 length: 16 residues. The J segment lost 7 bases and the V segment lost 4 bases, leaving 9 bases of the junction unmatched. The CDR3 protein is CASSSGLAGGNGELFL. The CDR3 nucleotides are TGTGCCAGCAGTTCGGGATTAGCGGGAGGTAACGGGGAGCTGTTTTTA.

Concerning this clonotype: Relative to the germline gene, one junction end is altered; a read error may explain this. The chain couples TRBV5-1 to TRBJ2-1; 10 bases match TRBD2. The CDR3 is 14 amino acids. Germline V CDR1 and CDR2: SGHRS, YFSETQ. The CDR3 sequence is CAISDPSGGNEQFF. CDR3 in DNA: TGCGCCATCAGCGATCCTAGCGGGGGTAATGAGCAGTTCTTC.

Worth noting for this clonotype: Possible read error: a much larger clone is one base away. This sequence joins TRBV6-1 and TRBJ1-5; D not resolved. The assigned J gene may be wrong: the sequence end matches TRBJ2-3 better. The CDR3 is 13 residues long. CDR1 MNHNS and CDR2 SASEGT come from the germline V gene. As DNA, the CDR3 is TGTGCCAGCAGGGGTTATAGCAATCAGCCCCAGTATTTT. Its translation is CASRGYSNQPQYF.